These T cell receptor beta chains were read from a single sample in a study of identical twins. TCRdb itself ran the 5' RACE reads through MiXCR, one entry per CDR3 protein. The table has some 270,000 distinct CDR3 sequences, about 8.3% seen once. This sample also appeared in a second study, on yellow fever vaccine responses in identical twins.

Sequenced material: CD8+ T cells sorted from blood. Receptor source: a woman under 30 in good health. CDR3s include the opening cysteine and the closing phenylalanine or tryptophan. The order of the fields is V gene, J gene, D gene, clone size, CDR3 DNA, CDR3 protein. The D gene is left open where the match is weak. Clone sizes are given selectively: once, few, many, or a class where the clone is expanded.

TRBV5-1	TRBJ2-3	TRBD2	.	TGCGCCAGCAGCCTAACCGGGACTAGCACTATCGCAGATACGCAGTATTTT	CASSLTGTSTIADTQYF
TRBV11-2	TRBJ2-7	.	few	TGTGCCAGCAGCTTAGGAAGGTCGGGGGTCAGATCCCCTTCCTACGAGCAGTACTTC	CASSLGRSGVRSPSYEQYF
TRBV2	TRBJ2-7	.	many	TGTGCCAGCAGTGACGGCTACGAGCAGTACTTC	CASSDGYEQYF
TRBV12-5	TRBJ2-2	.	.	TGTGCTAGTGGTTTGGTACCAGGGAGGACCGGGGAGCTGTTTTTT	CASGLVPGRTGELFF
TRBV29-1	TRBJ2-3	TRBD1	.	TGCAGCATCAGGACAGGGATCACAGATACGCAGTATTTT	CSIRTGITDTQYF
TRBV12-3/TRBV12-4	TRBJ2-1	.	many	TGTGCCAGCACCCTGAGTTGGAGGAGCGGGCACAATGAGCAGTTCTTC	CASTLSWRSGHNEQFF
TRBV12-5	TRBJ2-1	.	.	TGTGCTAGTGGCTTAGGGGAAAGGAATGAGCAGTTCTTC	CASGLGERNEQFF
TRBV27	TRBJ1-1	.	few	TGTGCCAGCAGTTCGTACACGGACACTGAAGCTTTCTTT	CASSSYTDTEAFF
TRBV6-2/TRBV6-3	TRBJ2-7	TRBD2	few	TGTGCCAGCAGTTACGAAGTAGCGGGAGGGGACGAGCAGTACTTC	CASSYEVAGGDEQYF
TRBV6-5	TRBJ2-2	.	few	TGTGCCAGCAGTTACCAGAACGGGGAGCTGTTTTTT	CASSYQNGELFF
TRBV11-2	TRBJ2-2	.	.	TGTGCCAGCAGCTTTCAGAACACCGGGGAGCTGTTTTTT	CASSFQNTGELFF
TRBV7-9	TRBJ2-1	TRBD1	.	TGTGCCAGCAGCTTGACAGGGGTCACATACTCCTACAATGAGCAGTTCTTC	CASSLTGVTYSYNEQFF
TRBV27	TRBJ2-3	TRBD2	.	TGTGCCAGCAGTTTAGAACGGGAGGGCCTAGGAGATACGCAGTATTTT	CASSLEREGLGDTQYF
TRBV7-8	TRBJ1-2	TRBD1	few	TGTGCCAGCAGCCTTGCCGGGACAGGGGGACCATCAGCTAACTATGGCTACACCTTC	CASSLAGTGGPSANYGYTF
TRBV28	TRBJ2-7	.	many	TGTGCCAGCAGTTTATTGGTGGCCGCACAGGACTTCTACGAGCAGTACTTC	CASSLLVAAQDFYEQYF
TRBV7-2	TRBJ2-7	.	.	TGTGCCAGCAGCTTAGAAGTTGCCTACTACGAGCAGTACTTC	CASSLEVAYYEQYF
TRBV20-1	TRBJ2-7	.	few	TGCAGTGCTAGCGGAATCGACTCCTACGAGCAGTACTTC	CSASGIDSYEQYF
TRBV28	TRBJ1-5	.	few	TGTGCCAGCAGTCGACAGTATAGCAATCAGCCCCAGCATTTT	CASSRQYSNQPQHF
TRBV5-1	TRBJ2-1	.	many	TGCGCCAGCAGCATATACAAACAAACCGGGACAAACTACTACAATGAGCAGTTCTTC	CASSIYKQTGTNYYNEQFF
TRBV7-9	TRBJ2-3	.	many	TGTGCCAGCAGCAACCCAAGGGAATTCCTCACAGATACGCAGTATTTT	CASSNPREFLTDTQYF
TRBV5-1	TRBJ1-2	.	many	TGCGCCAGCAGCTTGGAGGTTTCGGGTCTGGACTATGGCTACACCTTC	CASSLEVSGLDYGYTF
TRBV20-1	TRBJ2-7	.	.	TGCAGTGCCGAGGGGACATCGACCTACGAGCAGTACTTC	CSAEGTSTYEQYF
TRBV6-2/TRBV6-3	TRBJ2-5	.	many	TGTGCCAGCAGTTACACCGAAGAGACCCAGTACTTC	CASSYTEETQYF
TRBV2	TRBJ1-5	.	.	TGTGCCAGCAGTGAAGCAAACAGGGTCGGTCAGCCCCAGCATTTT	CASSEANRVGQPQHF
TRBV10-2	TRBJ2-5	.	few	TGCGCCAGCAGTCGGGCTAGCGCAACGCTAACCCAAGAGACCCAGTACTTC	CASSRASATLTQETQYF
TRBV4-2	TRBJ2-5	.	few	TGTGCCAGCAGCTCCTATGCGGGGATGTCGGAGACCCAGTACTTC	CASSSYAGMSETQYF
TRBV6-2/TRBV6-3	TRBJ2-6	.	.	TGTGCCAGCAGTCTTCGGGGAGAGGTCAACGTCCTGACTTTC	CASSLRGEVNVLTF
TRBV18	TRBJ2-5	.	.	TGTGCCAGCTCACTCACTCCGGGACCCACCCAAGAGACCCAGTACTTC	CASSLTPGPTQETQYF
TRBV7-9	TRBJ2-3	.	many	TGTGCCAGCAGCTTAGTTCAGGGCCGCGCAACGCAGTATTTT	CASSLVQGRATQYF
TRBV7-8	TRBJ2-5	TRBD2	many	TGTGCCAGCAGCTTAGTTACTAGCGGCATCCAAGAGACCCAGTACTTC	CASSLVTSGIQETQYF
TRBV6-4	TRBJ1-2	TRBD1	many	TGTGCCAGCAGTGACTCGGAGGGACAGGGCTATGGCTACACCTTC	CASSDSEGQGYGYTF
TRBV3-1	TRBJ2-1	TRBD2	.	TGTGCCAGCAGCCAAACTAGCGGGAGGGCCGTGTTAAATGAGCAGTTCTTC	CASSQTSGRAVLNEQFF
TRBV2	TRBJ2-1	TRBD2	.	TGTGCCAGCAGTGGCAGGGAGGGAAACAATGAGCAGTTCTTC	CASSGREGNNEQFF
TRBV2	TRBJ1-1	.	.	TGTGCCAGCACCGAGGGTATACAGGGTACCTTGAACACTGAAGCTTTCTTT	CASTEGIQGTLNTEAFF
TRBV7-6	TRBJ2-7	TRBD2	.	TGTGCCAGCGGACTAGCGGAGAACTACGAGCAGTACTTC	CASGLAENYEQYF
TRBV6-2/TRBV6-3	TRBJ2-3	.	few	TGTGCCAGCAGTTATATGGGAATGGTGGGAGATACGCAGTATTTT	CASSYMGMVGDTQYF
TRBV7-9	TRBJ2-1	.	.	TGTGCCAGCGGGAGTCGGGGAGCGGATGAGCAGTTCTTC	CASGSRGADEQFF
TRBV7-9	TRBJ1-1	.	few	TGTGCCAGCAGCCCAAGAACTAAATCGGGCACTGAAGCTTTCTTT	CASSPRTKSGTEAFF
TRBV6-2/TRBV6-3	TRBJ2-1	TRBD2	.	TGTGCCAGCCACACTAGCGGGACGAACAATGAGCAGTTCTTC	CASHTSGTNNEQFF
TRBV6-4	TRBJ2-1	TRBD2	many	TGTGCCAGCAGTGACCTAGCGGGAGGGCCCGATGAGCAGTTCTTC	CASSDLAGGPDEQFF
TRBV7-2	TRBJ2-7	.	few	TGTGCCAGCAGCTTAGGTAGGGGACTGAACTACGAGCAGTACTTC	CASSLGRGLNYEQYF
TRBV30	TRBJ2-7	.	.	TGTGCCTGGAGTGTTATATTGGGCACCTACGAGCAGTACTTC	CAWSVILGTYEQYF
TRBV5-6	TRBJ1-5	.	few	TGTGCCAGTGAACAGGGAGCGGGCAATCAGCCCCAGCATTTT	CASEQGAGNQPQHF
TRBV20-1	TRBJ2-5	.	many	TGCAGTGCACAGCGCTTGACGGGGGACGCGGAGACCCAGTACTTC	CSAQRLTGDAETQYF
TRBV7-9	TRBJ1-4	.	many	TGTGCCAGCGAGGGGGGGGCCGAACTGTTTTTT	CASEGGAELFF
TRBV15	TRBJ2-3	TRBD1	many	TGTGCCACCAGCGGGGACAGAGCAATCACAGATACGCAGTATTTT	CATSGDRAITDTQYF
TRBV13	TRBJ1-2	.	.	TGTGCCAGCAGCGGAGAAAGCTGGGGGGATGGCTACACCTTC	CASSGESWGDGYTF
TRBV28	TRBJ1-1	.	.	TGTGCCAGCAGTTTACAACAGAACACTGAAGCTTTCTTT	CASSLQQNTEAFF
TRBV6-5	TRBJ2-7	TRBD1	few	TGTGCCAGCAGATCCACAGGGGAGTACGAGCAGTACTTC	CASRSTGEYEQYF
TRBV6-1	TRBJ2-7	.	.	TGTGCCAGCAGTGAAGCAGGGGAGGCCTCCTACGAGCAGTACTTC	CASSEAGEASYEQYF
TRBV12-3/TRBV12-4	TRBJ2-1	TRBD2	.	TGTGCCAGCAGTCCCCTAGCGGGGGTTGAGCAGTTCTTC	CASSPLAGVEQFF
TRBV6-2/TRBV6-3	TRBJ2-1	.	few	TGTGCCAGCAGCTACTCTACAGGGTTTTGGGGGAGTCGAGTCACTAGCTCCTACAATGAGCAGTTCTTC	CASSYSTGFWGSRVTSSYNEQFF
TRBV7-9	TRBJ1-2	.	.	TGTGCCAGCAGCTTTGAAATAGGGGCAATGGACTATGGCTACACCTTC	CASSFEIGAMDYGYTF